Included here is one T cell receptor beta chain sequence, with context. This clone was detected once. The antigen this receptor binds is unknown. There are no base qualities to consult, and no much larger clone falls within one base. The cohort consisted of some 730 healthy bone marrow donors. All cohort members were sampled while nominally healthy, although unrecorded immune exposures were likely present. The donor was CMV seropositive and belonged to the group of 250 to 300 seropositive cohort members. Every donor gave a peripheral blood sample, and the peripheral blood mononuclear cells from that sample were used for TCR beta sequencing. Genomic DNA was extracted from the blood cell samples with the Qiagen DNeasy Blood Extraction Kit. Unmatched junction bases come to 8, with V trimmed by 1 base and J by 2 bases. The CDR3, cysteine through phenylalanine, is 16 amino acids long. The sequence is cut down to CDR3 DNA, 48 bases in frame from base 1. The germline V gene provides CDR1 LGHNA and CDR2 YSLEER.

The data were taken from a study of cytomegalovirus exposure and HLA in healthy donors (dated by TCRdb to 2016 to 2017). About the study as a whole: In an earlier analysis of 550 to 750 of the donors, 276 Gb of sequence data and about 110 million unique TCR beta sequences from about 190 million T cells were reported. The later analysis used no new phenotypic data to find candidate immune exposures, relying instead on TCR beta sequences and their occurrence across donors. The study aimed to test whether signatures of past pathogen exposure could be identified by cataloging public T cell receptors. A later genetic analysis used genome-wide SNP genotypes for about 65% of the roughly 670 donors, treating that subset as a discovery cohort. Of the 300 to 500 genotyped donors, more than 75% were placed in the genetic ancestry cluster associated with self-reported Caucasian donors. Among over 350 genotyped donors of the cohort, an average of around 240,000 unique TCR beta nucleotide sequences were sequenced per donor, 15% to 20% of them non-productive. Class I and class II HLA loci were covered by the typing at four-digit resolution. In addition to the first cohort of 650 to 750 subjects, a separate validation cohort of 120 different subjects was used. High-throughput TCR immunosequencing, statistical association of individual TCRs with disease status, and machine learning were combined to predict cytomegalovirus infection status. Using immunosequencing, the study profiled T cell repertoires from around 670 subjects and related those repertoires to cytomegalovirus serostatus. Typing coverage varied by locus: roughly 620-640 donors for A, B, C, DRB1 and DQB1; under 550 for DQA1; some 610 for DPA1; approximately 490 for DPB1. Every discovery cohort repertoire had been produced on one sequencing platform. Donor age, sex, ethnicity and CMV serostatus were collected together with the repertoire data. An early release covering 500 to 750 HLA-typed donors comprised about 300 gigabases of sequencing data and roughly 86 million unique TCR sequences. A later analysis re-examined previously published TCR beta repertoires from more than 650 donors and added high-resolution HLA genotyping to investigate patterns of TCR occurrence. An earlier analysis of 500 to 650 of the donors applied high-throughput TCR beta sequencing to assess whether each TCR beta V gene segment acted as functional or pseudogenic. Because of strong linkage in the cohort, 4 to 6 DR-DQ haplotypes were treated as single units for association and clustering. Study-wide conclusions, independent of this receptor: The study gave a list of around 170 TCR beta chains associated with cytomegalovirus. Correlated functional status among segregating V segments might be attributable to linkage disequilibrium, but an unknown experimental factor could not be ruled out. According to a later genetic analysis, donors in an Asian-associated ancestry cluster had fewer N-insertions in productive TCRs than the approximately 690-donor mean. While some public TCRs were present in many individuals, most TCR sequences turned up only very rarely across donors. In a later analysis, the rate of TCR association differed among HLA loci, with DRB1 alleles having the most associated TCRs and HLA-C alleles having the fewest. A further reported finding was that TCR beta sequences accurately predicted the HLA-A and HLA-B alleles for most subjects in the first cohort. In this cohort, only TCR beta chains were sequenced, and detectable features were limited by the absence of alpha or paired-chain data. The earlier analysis of 450 to 700 of the donors excluded 15 to 20 rarely observed V segments, including chromosome 9 orphons, because counts were too low. In a later genetic analysis, a missense DCLRE1C variant was associated with V-gene and J-gene trimming of TCR beta chains, and the association was replicated in an independent cohort. According to a later analysis, parvovirus B19, influenza, CMV and Epstein-Barr virus appeared linked to several top co-occurrence clusters. In a later analysis, about 16,000 TCR beta sequences were associated with specific HLA alleles at a false discovery rate of 0.05. Cytomegalovirus status was reported to be diagnosed by the classifier with high specificity and sensitivity in both the original and validation cohorts. Some IMGT-functional V segments, including TRBV6-2 and TRBV6-3, could not be told apart with the 87-base-pair reads, so those segments were excluded. In an earlier analysis of approximately 600 of the donors, most TCR beta V segments were observed in productive rearrangements about 87% or about 30% of the time, broadly matching IMGT annotations. A few of the identified cytomegalovirus-associated TCR beta chains were confirmed in vitro to be specific for cytomegalovirus antigens. Most CMV-associated TCR beta chains appeared to be HLA-restricted in a later analysis, and the HLA associations seemed to be driven largely by CMV exposure. The sequencing pipeline was judged likely to have produced a cluster of highly shared sequence variants as a technical artifact. The only immune exposure information available for the cohort was CMV serostatus. The authors suggested that the approach could potentially be extended to other disease states and immunological phenotypes. Assigning TCR associations to individual alleles was difficult when HLA alleles, especially DR and DQ, strongly co-occurred. Compared with equally common non-associated chains, HLA-associated TCR beta chains in a later analysis were more clonally expanded and had lower generation probabilities. The presence/absence analyses assumed that sequencing depth was roughly uniform across donors, and that assumption may not be true. HLA typing was unavailable for some donors at each locus, so association tests used only the typed subset.

Libraries were built with the immunoSEQ multiplex PCR assay. The multiplex PCR relied on a mix of 60 forward primers for TCR Vbeta segments and 13 reverse primers for TCR Jbeta segments. The CDR3 region of rearranged TCR beta genes was amplified from genomic DNA by a multiplex PCR assay. Amplified TCR beta libraries were sequenced as 87-base-pair reads on the Illumina HiSeq System. Regarding the original processing steps: In a later analysis, tens of millions of unique TCR beta chains were counted across the 500 to 700 repertoires, and approximately 11 million of these chains were shared by at least two donors. Raw reads were error-corrected and collapsed into unique sequences by a nearest-neighbor algorithm in which closely related sequences were merged to remove PCR and sequencing errors. V, D and J gene segments were assigned by aligning CDR3 sequences to IMGT reference sequences. For a sequence to be retained, a match of at least six nucleotides was required to both a V gene segment and a J gene segment. A rearrangement was called productive if the CDR3 had no stop codons and remained in frame with V and J, and every other rearrangement was called non-productive. CDR3 was defined according to IMGT convention as the region running from the second conserved V-encoded cysteine to the conserved J-encoded phenylalanine. The earlier analysis of about 500 of the donors excluded sequences that lacked an unambiguous match to a single V gene segment. An earlier analysis of a few hundred of the donors called V segments functional above 56.7% productive rearrangements and segregating when the between-donor standard deviation exceeded 5%. A statistical classification framework was built for diagnosing cytomegalovirus status from the catalog of TCR beta chain sequences. A later analysis assigned V and J genes by comparing TCR nucleotide sequences with IMGT/GENE-DB human TR gene sequences. A later analysis assigned CDR3 sequences and most-parsimonious VDJ recombination scenarios with the TCRdist pipeline. A later analysis defined each TCR beta chain by its CDR3 amino acid sequence plus V-gene family, and excluded reads lacking a unique V-gene family. In a later analysis, 500 to 650 highly shared, low-generation-probability nucleotide sequences were removed to address suspected cross-contamination and a sequencing artifact. For each public chain, a later analysis derived a clonal expansion index from normalized ranks of inferred template counts within each repertoire. In a later analysis, generation probabilities were computed with a VDJ recombination model fitted to out-of-frame rearrangements, and the resulting probabilities were checked against IGoR. Hypergeometric tests were used in a later analysis to score TCR-TCR, TCR-HLA and TCR-CMV co-occurrence, with a repertoire-size bias correction applied to the TCR pairs. In a later analysis, false discovery rates were estimated by permuting HLA or CMV assignments 20 times. In a later analysis, co-occurring TCRs were grouped using DBSCAN, and TCRdist sequence similarity was added for clustering within HLA-allele-positive subsets. Repertoires with fewer than 30,000 or more than 120,000 public chains, plus five repertoires with anomalous nucleotide sharing, were excluded from co-occurrence clustering. TCRdb re-hosts the immuneACCESS table, in-frame sequences only. Its copies lack some clones; in the studies checked, an unresolved V gene accounts for under half of them, and the cause for the rest is not known. The D gene and trimming were derived from the DNA, and the V and J assignments and clone size from that table. The sample yields some 160,000 clones; 60% to 80% were counted once. Around 2.2% of the sample belongs to the ten largest clones.

This sequence uses TRBV4-3 and TRBJ2-7, with 7 bases matching TRBD1. The sample comprised PBMCs. The clonotype comes from a middle-aged man in good health and CMV-seropositive. The sequenced DNA is TGCGCCAGCAGCCAAGCCCCCGGGGACAGTACCTACGAGCAGTACTTC. It is translated as CASSQAPGDSTYEQYF.